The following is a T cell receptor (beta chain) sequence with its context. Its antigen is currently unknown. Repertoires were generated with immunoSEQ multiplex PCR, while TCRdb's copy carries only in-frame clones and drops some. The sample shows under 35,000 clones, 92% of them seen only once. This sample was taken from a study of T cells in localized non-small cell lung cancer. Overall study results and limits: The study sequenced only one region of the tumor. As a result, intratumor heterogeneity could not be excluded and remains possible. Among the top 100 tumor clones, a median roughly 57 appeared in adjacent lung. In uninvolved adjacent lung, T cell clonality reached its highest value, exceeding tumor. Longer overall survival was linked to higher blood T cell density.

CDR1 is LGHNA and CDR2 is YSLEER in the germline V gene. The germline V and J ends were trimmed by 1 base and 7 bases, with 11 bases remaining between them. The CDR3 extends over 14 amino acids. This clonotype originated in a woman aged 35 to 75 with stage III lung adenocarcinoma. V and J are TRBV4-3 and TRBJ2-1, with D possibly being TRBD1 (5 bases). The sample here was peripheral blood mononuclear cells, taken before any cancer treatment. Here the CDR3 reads CASSQGSRANEQFF. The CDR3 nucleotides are TGCGCCAGCAGCCAAGGTTCCAGGGCGAATGAGCAGTTCTTC.